This T cell receptor (beta chain) appears in the sequencing data of a study of preoperative IRX-2 immunotherapy in early breast cancer. Clones were sequenced by immunoSEQ multiplex PCR, and TCRdb holds only the in-frame ones, with some missing. This table holds roughly 27,000 clones, 65% to 85% found once. CDR3 length: 15 amino acids. CDR1 MDHEN and CDR2 SYDVKM come from the germline V gene. Trimming shortened V by 2 bases and J by 1 base, and 9 bases separated the two germline ends. The treatment is: preoperative locoregional IRX-2 cytokine immunotherapy. Patients received preoperative, locoregional IRX-2 cytokine immunotherapy in a phase Ib study.

Sampling took place from a patient treated with IRX-2 immunotherapy. The V and J genes are TRBV28 and TRBJ1-5; D unresolved. The source is a human donor with breast cancer. The CDR3 DNA reads as TGTGCCAGCAGTTTAATACAGCGGAGCAATCAGCCCCAGCATTTT. Protein sequence: CASSLIQRSNQPQHF.